The 3 T cell receptor beta chains below were found in one sample sequenced in a study of T cell repertoires in cytomegalovirus infection. In TCRdb, the reads were re-called with MiXCR into one record per CDR3 protein. The sample lists approximately 910,000 distinct CDR3 sequences, about a third occurring once. For these receptors, no antigen is known. The sequencing here drew on cultured CD8+ T cells from PBMCs, taken from culture after CMV antigen stimulation. These receptors came from a human donor in good health (CMV status not recorded). Some clones in this sample may be carry-over from other donors' samples.

This clonotype appeared a few times. The chain is built from TRBV11-2 and TRBJ1-1; no firm D call. The CDR3 consists of 14 residues. Between the trimmed V and J ends, which lost 5 bases and 1 base, there was a span of 11 bases. The germline CDR1 and CDR2 sequences are SGHAT and FQNNGV. As DNA, the CDR3 is TGTGCCAGCAGCGGAAGGGTCACGAACACTGAAGCTTTCTTT. Translating gives CASSGRVTNTEAFF.

This clonotype was found a few times. The CDR3 DNA reads as TGTGCCAGTAGTATAGAGGGCATCCCCTCCTACAATGAGCAGTTCTTC. It yields the protein CASSIEGIPSYNEQFF. V is TRBV19 and J is TRBJ2-1; D is unclear. The V gene lost 0 bases and the J gene lost 0 bases, with 9 bases spanning the gap. In germline, CDR1 is LNHDA, CDR2 SQIVND (reference sequence). The CDR3 sequence is 16 residues long.

The V call is TRBV7-3, the J call TRBJ1-2, with D maybe TRBD1 (6 bases). The length of the CDR3 is 17 residues. CDR1 and CDR2 from the germline V gene are SGHTA and FQGTGA. Trimming shortened V by 6 bases and J by 5 bases, and 25 bases separated the two germline ends. CDR3: CASRQPGGQGLVYGYTF. In nucleotides, the CDR3 is TGTGCCAGCAGGCAGCCCGGGGGCCAGGGACTGGTATATGGCTACACCTTC. Supplemented by reference TRBV7-3 and TRBJ1-2, the full variable domain reads GAGVSQTPSNKVTEKGKYVELRCDPISGHTALYWYRQSLGQGPEFLIYFQGTGAADDSGLPNDRFFAVRPEGSVSTLKIQRTERGDSAVYLCASRQPGGQGLVYGYTFGSGTRLTVV.